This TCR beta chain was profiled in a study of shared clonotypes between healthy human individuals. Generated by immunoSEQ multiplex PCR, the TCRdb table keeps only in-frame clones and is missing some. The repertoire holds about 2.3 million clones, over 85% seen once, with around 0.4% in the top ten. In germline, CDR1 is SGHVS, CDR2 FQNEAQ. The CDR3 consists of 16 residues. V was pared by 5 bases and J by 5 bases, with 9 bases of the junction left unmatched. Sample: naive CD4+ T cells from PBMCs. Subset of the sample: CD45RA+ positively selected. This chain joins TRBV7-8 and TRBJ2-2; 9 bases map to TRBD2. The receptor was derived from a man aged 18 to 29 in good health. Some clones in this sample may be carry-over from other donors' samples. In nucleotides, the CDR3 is TGTGCCAGCAGCCTCCCTGGGACTAGCAGGACCGGGGAGCTGTTTTTT. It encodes CASSLPGTSRTGELFF.